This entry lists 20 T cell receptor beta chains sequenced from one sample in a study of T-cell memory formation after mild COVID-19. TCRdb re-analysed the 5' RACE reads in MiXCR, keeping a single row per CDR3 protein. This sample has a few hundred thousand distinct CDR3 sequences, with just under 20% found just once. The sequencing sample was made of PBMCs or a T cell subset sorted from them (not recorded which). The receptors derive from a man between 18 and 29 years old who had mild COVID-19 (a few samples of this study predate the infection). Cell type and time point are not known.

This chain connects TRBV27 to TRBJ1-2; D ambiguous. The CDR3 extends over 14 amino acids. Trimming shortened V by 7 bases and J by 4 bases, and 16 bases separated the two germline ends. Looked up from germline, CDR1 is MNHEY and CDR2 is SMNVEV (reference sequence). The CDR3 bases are TGTGCCAGCACCCCAAGGTGGAGAGGCTATGGCTACACCTTC. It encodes CASTPRWRGYGYTF.

The CDR3 nucleotides are TGTGCCAGCGATGTTGGAGGGTTTGGAAACACCATATATTTT. Translating gives CASDVGGFGNTIYF. This chain connects TRBV7-9 to TRBJ1-3, with D unresolved. CDR1 and CDR2 (germline): SEHNR, FQNEAQ (reference sequence). The CDR3 extends over 14 amino acids. V lost 8 bases and J lost 3, with 14 bases in between.

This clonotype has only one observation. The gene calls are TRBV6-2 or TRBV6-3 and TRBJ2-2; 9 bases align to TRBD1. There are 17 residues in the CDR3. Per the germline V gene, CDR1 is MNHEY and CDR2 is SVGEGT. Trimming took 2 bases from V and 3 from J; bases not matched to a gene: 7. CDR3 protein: CASSYQSDRGYTGELFF. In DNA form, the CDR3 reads TGTGCCAGCAGTTACCAGAGTGACAGGGGGTACACCGGGGAGCTGTTTTTT.

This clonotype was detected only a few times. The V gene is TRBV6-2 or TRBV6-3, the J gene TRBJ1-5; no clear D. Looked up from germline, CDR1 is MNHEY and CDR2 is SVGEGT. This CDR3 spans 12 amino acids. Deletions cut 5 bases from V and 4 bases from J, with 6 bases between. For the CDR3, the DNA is TGTGCCAGCAGTGGGGTAAATCAGCCCCAGCATTTT. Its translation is CASSGVNQPQHF.

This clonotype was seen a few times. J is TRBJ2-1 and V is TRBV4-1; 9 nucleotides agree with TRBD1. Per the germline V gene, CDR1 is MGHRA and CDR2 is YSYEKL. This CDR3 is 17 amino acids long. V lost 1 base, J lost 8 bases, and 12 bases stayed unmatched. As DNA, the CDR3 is TGCGCCAGCAGCCAAGCTTCTTGGGGGACAGGGTCCTATGAGCAGTTCTTC. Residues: CASSQASWGTGSYEQFF.

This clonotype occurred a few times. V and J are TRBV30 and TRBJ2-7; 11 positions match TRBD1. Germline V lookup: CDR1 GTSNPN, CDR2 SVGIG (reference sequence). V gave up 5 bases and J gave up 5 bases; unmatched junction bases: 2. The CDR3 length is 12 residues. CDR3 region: CAWGQGADEQYF. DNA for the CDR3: TGTGCCTGGGGACAGGGGGCTGACGAGCAGTACTTC.

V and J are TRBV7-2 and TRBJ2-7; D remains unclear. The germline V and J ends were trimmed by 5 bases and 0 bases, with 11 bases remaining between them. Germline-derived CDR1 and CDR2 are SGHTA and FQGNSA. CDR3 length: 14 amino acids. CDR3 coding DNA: TGTGCCAGCAGCCAGACCAGGAGCTCCTACGAGCAGTACTTC. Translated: CASSQTRSSYEQYF.

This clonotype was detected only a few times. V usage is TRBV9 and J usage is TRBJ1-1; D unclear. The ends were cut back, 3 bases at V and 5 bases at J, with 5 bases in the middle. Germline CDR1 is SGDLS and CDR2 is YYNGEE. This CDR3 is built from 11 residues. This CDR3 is CASSAGTEAFF. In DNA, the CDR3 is TGTGCCAGCAGCGCGGGTACTGAAGCTTTCTTT.

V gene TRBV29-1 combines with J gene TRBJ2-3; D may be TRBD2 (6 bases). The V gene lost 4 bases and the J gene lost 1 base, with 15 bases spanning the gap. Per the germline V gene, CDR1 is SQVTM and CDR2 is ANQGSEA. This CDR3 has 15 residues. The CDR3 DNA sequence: TGCAGCGTTGGGGACCGGGGGAAAGGCACAGATACGCAGTATTTT. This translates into CSVGDRGKGTDTQYF.

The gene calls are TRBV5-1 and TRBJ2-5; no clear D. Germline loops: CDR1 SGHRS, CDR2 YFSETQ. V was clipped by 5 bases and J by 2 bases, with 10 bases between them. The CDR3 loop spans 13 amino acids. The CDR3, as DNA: TGCGCCAGCAGGGGGATGGGGCAAGAGACCCAGTACTTC. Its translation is CASRGMGQETQYF.

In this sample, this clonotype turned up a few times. The CDR3 sequence: CASSERGWYEQYV. DNA for the CDR3: TGTGCCAGCAGCGAGCGGGGGTGGTACGAGCAGTACGTC. This chain connects TRBV7-9 to TRBJ2-7; 8 positions match TRBD2. Germline V gene data show CDR1 as SEHNR and CDR2 as FQNEAQ (reference sequence). Trimming removed 5 bases from V and 4 bases from J; junction bases left unmatched: 4. The CDR3 is 13 residues long.

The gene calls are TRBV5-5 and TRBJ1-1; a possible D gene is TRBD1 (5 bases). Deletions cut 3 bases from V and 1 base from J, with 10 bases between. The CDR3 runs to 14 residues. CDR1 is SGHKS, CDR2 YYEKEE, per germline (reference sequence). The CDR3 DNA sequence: TGTGCCAGCAGCTCAACAGGATCGAACACTGAAGCTTTCTTT. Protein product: CASSSTGSNTEAFF.

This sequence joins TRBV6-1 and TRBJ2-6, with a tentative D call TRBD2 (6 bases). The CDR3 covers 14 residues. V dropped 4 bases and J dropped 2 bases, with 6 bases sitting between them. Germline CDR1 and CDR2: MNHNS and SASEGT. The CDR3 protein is CASSGLAGANVLTF. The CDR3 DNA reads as TGTGCCAGCAGTGGACTAGCTGGGGCCAACGTCCTGACTTTC.

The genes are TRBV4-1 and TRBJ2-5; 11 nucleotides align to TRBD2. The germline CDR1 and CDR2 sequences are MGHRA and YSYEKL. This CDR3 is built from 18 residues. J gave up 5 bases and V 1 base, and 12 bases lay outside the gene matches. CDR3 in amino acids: CASSQGQVLAGGRETQYF. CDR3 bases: TGCGCCAGCAGCCAAGGTCAGGTCCTAGCGGGGGGTCGGGAGACCCAGTACTTC.

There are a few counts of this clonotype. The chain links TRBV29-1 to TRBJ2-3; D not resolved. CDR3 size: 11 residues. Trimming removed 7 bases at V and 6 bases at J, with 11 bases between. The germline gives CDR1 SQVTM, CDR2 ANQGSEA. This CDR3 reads CSGLRRDTQYF. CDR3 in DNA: TGCAGCGGGCTGCGTAGGGATACGCAGTATTTT.

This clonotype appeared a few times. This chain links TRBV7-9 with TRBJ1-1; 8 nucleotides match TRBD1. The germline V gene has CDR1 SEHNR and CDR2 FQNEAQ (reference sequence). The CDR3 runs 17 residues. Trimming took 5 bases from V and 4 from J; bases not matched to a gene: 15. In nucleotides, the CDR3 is TGTGCCAGCAGCCCTCGACAGGGGAGCTTAGAGGCCACTGAAGCTTTCTTT. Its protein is CASSPRQGSLEATEAFF.

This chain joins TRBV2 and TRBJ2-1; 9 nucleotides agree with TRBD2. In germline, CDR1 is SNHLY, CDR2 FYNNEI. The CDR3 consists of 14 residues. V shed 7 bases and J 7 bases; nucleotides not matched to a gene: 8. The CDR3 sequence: CASITLAGVNEQFF. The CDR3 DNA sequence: TGTGCCAGCATAACCTTAGCGGGGGTGAATGAGCAGTTCTTC.

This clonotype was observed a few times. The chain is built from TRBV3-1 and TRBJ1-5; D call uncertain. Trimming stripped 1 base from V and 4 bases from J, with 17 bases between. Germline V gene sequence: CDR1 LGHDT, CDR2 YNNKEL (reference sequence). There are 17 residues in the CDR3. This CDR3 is CASSQGFRAPLNQPQHF. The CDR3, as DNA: TGTGCCAGCAGCCAAGGCTTTAGGGCCCCCCTTAATCAGCCCCAGCATTTT.

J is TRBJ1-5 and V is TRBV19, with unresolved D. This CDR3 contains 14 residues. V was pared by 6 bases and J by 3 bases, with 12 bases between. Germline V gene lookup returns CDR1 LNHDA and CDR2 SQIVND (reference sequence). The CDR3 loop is CASRINTVNQPQHF. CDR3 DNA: TGTGCCAGTAGGATTAACACGGTCAATCAGCCCCAGCATTTT. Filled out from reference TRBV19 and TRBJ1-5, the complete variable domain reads DGGITQSPKYLFRKEGQNVTLSCEQNLNHDAMYWYRQDPGQGLRLIYYSQIVNDFQKGDIAEGYSVSREKKESFPLTVTSAQKNPTAFYLCASRINTVNQPQHFGDGTRLSIL.

The CDR3 spells CASSLVGPGNTIYF. Here the CDR3 DNA reads TGCGCCAGCAGCTTGGTGGGTCCTGGAAACACCATATATTTT. The chain combines TRBV5-1 with TRBJ1-3; no reliable D call. Germline assignment: CDR1 SGHRS and CDR2 YFSETQ. V was trimmed by 0 bases and J by 2 bases, leaving 6 bases between them. This CDR3 is 14 amino acids long. The full variable domain, its missing parts supplied by reference TRBV5-1 and TRBJ1-3, is KAGVTQTPRYLIKTRGQQVTLSCSPISGHRSVSWYQQTPGQGLQFLFEYFSETQRNKGNFPGRFSGRQFSNSRSEMNVSTLELGDSALYLCASSLVGPGNTIYFGEGSWLTVV.